The 20 T cell receptor beta chains given below trace back to one sample, sequenced in a study of shared clonotypes between healthy human individuals. Naivety among CD8 cells was defined by CD45RO negativity and positive CCR7 selection, thereby excluding terminally differentiated effector memory CD45RA+ cells. The data were produced by immunoSEQ multiplex PCR, yet TCRdb's version contains in-frame clones alone and is incomplete. Of about 2.2 million clones listed, 85% to 95% are singletons. Source material: naive CD8+ T cells from PBMCs. Source of these receptors: a man aged 18 to 35 in good health. Some clones in this sample may be carry-over from other donors' samples.

V is TRBV9 and J is TRBJ2-1; 8 bases align to TRBD2. Trimming cost V 3 bases and J 4 bases; bases outside gene matches: 9. This CDR3 has 16 amino acids. Per germline, CDR1 SGDLS and CDR2 YYNGEE. CDR3: CASSGIPSGQYNEQFF. The CDR3 bases are TGTGCCAGCAGCGGCATTCCTAGCGGGCAATACAATGAGCAGTTCTTC.

This CDR3 is CASSYTSEKNTEAFF. The CDR3 bases are TGTGCCAGCAGTTACACTTCAGAAAAGAACACTGAAGCTTTCTTT. This chain connects TRBV6-5 to TRBJ1-1; D uncertain. The CDR3 is 15 amino acids. The V gene lost 2 bases and the J gene lost 1 base, with 11 bases spanning the gap. Germline V gives CDR1 MNHEY, CDR2 SVGAGI.

The chain employs TRBV11-2 and TRBJ1-1, with 7 bases identical to TRBD1. V lost 6 bases to trimming and J lost 1 base; unmatched junction nucleotides: 8. Germline V gives CDR1 SGHAT, CDR2 FQNNGV. There are 15 residues in the CDR3. This chain's CDR3 is CASRARGEENTEAFF. CDR3 nucleotides: TGTGCCAGCAGGGCCAGGGGGGAGGAGAACACTGAAGCTTTCTTT.

This clone was counted once. The chain recombines TRBV2 with TRBJ1-4; perhaps TRBD1 as D (5 bases). The CDR3 length is 14 residues. CDR1 SNHLY and CDR2 FYNNEI come from the germline V gene. Deletions cut 7 bases from V and 8 bases from J, with 17 bases between. The DNA of the CDR3 is TGTGCCAGCATGGACCAGGGTAAACGGGAAAAACTGTTTTTT. Encoded protein: CASMDQGKREKLFF.

This clone came up once. The chain couples TRBV4-2 to TRBJ2-3; D gene ambiguous. Trimming removed 0 bases at V and 6 bases at J, with 7 bases between. The CDR3 sequence is 13 residues long. In germline, CDR1 is LGHNA, CDR2 YNFKEQ. CDR3 nucleotide sequence: TGTGCCAGCAGCCAAGATACACCGGATACGCAGTATTTT. Protein sequence: CASSQDTPDTQYF.

The CDR3 nucleotides read TGTGCCAGTAAGGAAACCCACTCGAGCTCCTACGAGCAGTACTTC. Translation: CASKETHSSSYEQYF. The chain employs TRBV19 and TRBJ2-7; unclear D gene. Looked up from germline, CDR1 is LNHDA and CDR2 is SQIVND (reference sequence). The CDR3 totals 15 residues. V was trimmed by 7 bases and J by 0 bases, leaving 16 bases between them.

V gene TRBV11-2 combines with J gene TRBJ2-3, with D perhaps matching TRBD2 (5 bases). Per the germline V gene, CDR1 is SGHAT and CDR2 is FQNNGV. The V end was cut by 0 bases, the J end by 4 bases, with 14 bases between. CDR3 length: 16 amino acids. In nucleotides, the CDR3 is TGTGCCAGCAGCTTAGATAGAGGGTACGGGTCAGATACGCAGTATTTT. It translates to CASSLDRGYGSDTQYF.

A single count supports this clone. The rearrangement joins TRBV27 to TRBJ1-2; 8 bases map to TRBD1. The V segment lost 4 bases and the J segment 4 bases; nucleotides outside the gene matches: 11. CDR3 length: 16 residues. Germline CDR1 is MNHEY and CDR2 is SMNVEV (reference sequence). DNA for the CDR3: TGTGCCAGCAGTTCTCGCGGACAGGGAGCTATCTATGGCTACACCTTC. Encoded protein: CASSSRGQGAIYGYTF.

The genes are TRBV28 and TRBJ1-2; TRBD1 matches 10 bases. The germline CDR1 and CDR2 sequences are MDHEN and SYDVKM. V shed 4 bases, J shed 3 bases, and the junction held 5 bases outside the gene matches. This CDR3 is 15 amino acids long. The CDR3 spells CASSSGTGVYYGYTF. The CDR3 DNA follows: TGTGCCAGCAGTTCGGGGACAGGGGTTTACTATGGCTACACCTTC.

This clone was seen only a few times. This sample includes further DNA sequences coding for the same CDR3. The CDR3 spells CASSWDSYNEQFF. CDR3 DNA sequence: TGCGCCAGCAGCTGGGACTCCTACAATGAGCAGTTCTTC. The rearrangement links TRBV5-1 to TRBJ2-1; the D is unclear. CDR1 and CDR2 (germline): SGHRS, YFSETQ. This CDR3 contains 13 residues. Between the trimmed V and J ends, which lost 3 bases and 0 bases, there was a span of 4 bases.

The gene calls are TRBV15 and TRBJ2-7; 9 bases map to TRBD1. The CDR3 covers 16 residues. Germline lookup yields CDR1 LNHNV and CDR2 YYDKDF (reference sequence). V was pared by 2 bases and J by 4 bases, with 9 bases of the junction left unmatched. This CDR3 is CATSRFPGTGSYEQYF. CDR3 nucleotide sequence: TGTGCCACCAGCAGATTTCCCGGGACAGGGTCGTACGAGCAGTACTTC. Full variable domain (rest looked up from reference TRBV15 and TRBJ2-7): DAMVIQNPRYQVTQFGKPVTLSCSQTLNHNVMYWYQQKSSQAPKLLFHYYDKDFNNEADTPDNFQSRRPNTSFCFLDIRSPGLGDTAMYLCATSRFPGTGSYEQYFGPGTRLTVT.

The gene calls are TRBV28 and TRBJ2-7; tentative D call: TRBD1 (6 bases). The CDR3 has 15 amino acids. The V gene's germline CDR1 is MDHEN and CDR2 SYDVKM. The ends were cut back, 2 bases at V and 7 bases at J, with 18 bases in the middle. The chain's CDR3 is CASSLIGSSGEEQYF. As DNA, the CDR3 is TGTGCCAGCAGTTTAATAGGTTCTTCAGGGGAAGAGCAGTACTTC.

The chain combines TRBV30 with TRBJ2-1; D uncertain. V gave up 0 bases and J gave up 0 bases, with 3 bases separating them. Per the germline V gene, CDR1 is GTSNPN and CDR2 is SVGIG (reference sequence). The CDR3 has 13 residues. CDR3 sequence (DNA): TGTGCCTGGAGTGTAATCTCCTACAATGAGCAGTTCTTC. Encoded protein: CAWSVISYNEQFF.

This chain connects TRBV7-8 to TRBJ2-3, with D perhaps TRBD2 (6 bases). Trimming shortened V by 1 base and J by 2 bases, and 16 bases separated the two germline ends. The germline CDR1 and CDR2 sequences are SGHVS and FQNEAQ. CDR3 length equals 17 residues. The CDR3 is CASSLVASATTTDTQYF. The CDR3 nucleotides are TGTGCCAGCAGCTTAGTTGCTAGCGCCACTACCACAGATACGCAGTATTTT. Looking up the rest from reference TRBV7-8 and TRBJ2-3 gives the full variable domain: GAGVSQSPRYKVAKRGQDVALRCDPISGHVSLFWYQQALGQGPEFLTYFQNEAQLDKSGLPSDRFFAERPEGSVSTLKIQRTQQEDSAVYLCASSLVASATTTDTQYFGPGTRLTVL.

The J gene is TRBJ2-7, the V gene TRBV27, with TRBD2 matching 7 bases. Germline trimming cut 1 base from V and 4 bases from J; bases unmatched to any gene: 7. The CDR3 runs to 15 residues. From germline, CDR1 is MNHEY and CDR2 SMNVEV (reference sequence). CDR3 sequence reads: CASSLLGGSVYEQYF. The CDR3 DNA reads TGTGCCAGCAGTTTATTAGGCGGGAGTGTTTACGAGCAGTACTTC.

The V gene is TRBV7-9, the J gene TRBJ2-3; D unresolved. The CDR3 consists of 14 residues. V was clipped by 5 bases and J by 2 bases, with 11 bases between them. Per germline, CDR1 SEHNR and CDR2 FQNEAQ (reference sequence). The CDR3 protein is CASSQPLDTDTQYF. CDR3 DNA: TGTGCCAGCAGCCAACCCCTAGACACAGATACGCAGTATTTT.

The genes are TRBV7-9 and TRBJ2-5; no clear D gene. The V and J ends lost 2 bases and 5 bases respectively, with 15 bases between them. Per germline, CDR1 SEHNR and CDR2 FQNEAQ (reference sequence). The CDR3 is 15 amino acids. The CDR3 bases are TGTGCCAGCAGCTTACGTGTGGGTTTTCAGGAGACCCAGTACTTC. Its protein product is CASSLRVGFQETQYF.

This clone occurred once. V usage is TRBV10-3 and J usage is TRBJ1-5; D unresolved. CDR1 ENHRY and CDR2 SYGVKD come from the germline V gene. The CDR3 runs to 14 residues. The germline V and J ends were trimmed by 0 bases and 11 bases, with 14 bases remaining between them. Written as DNA, the CDR3 is TGTGCCATCAGTGAGTCGTGGGGAACGTCAGCCCAGCATTTT. This sequence encodes CAISESWGTSAQHF.

This sequence joins TRBV19 and TRBJ1-3; D perhaps matches TRBD1 (5 bases). Trimming removed 7 bases from V and 0 bases from J, with 16 bases in between. This CDR3 region has 16 residues. The germline CDR1 and CDR2 sequences are LNHDA and SQIVND (reference sequence). Here the CDR3 DNA reads TGTGCCAGTATCGATGGGATGGGGGGCTCTGGAAACACCATATATTTT. Translation: CASIDGMGGSGNTIYF.

J is TRBJ2-7 and V is TRBV5-1; tentatively, D is TRBD1 or TRBD2 (6 bases each). Germline V gives CDR1 SGHRS, CDR2 YFSETQ. The CDR3 consists of 15 residues. The V gene lost 2 bases and the J gene lost 7 bases, with 19 bases spanning the gap. CDR3 in amino acids: CASSFLGGAGTEQYF. The CDR3 DNA reads as TGCGCCAGCAGCTTTCTGGGGGGCGCCGGAACTGAGCAGTACTTC.